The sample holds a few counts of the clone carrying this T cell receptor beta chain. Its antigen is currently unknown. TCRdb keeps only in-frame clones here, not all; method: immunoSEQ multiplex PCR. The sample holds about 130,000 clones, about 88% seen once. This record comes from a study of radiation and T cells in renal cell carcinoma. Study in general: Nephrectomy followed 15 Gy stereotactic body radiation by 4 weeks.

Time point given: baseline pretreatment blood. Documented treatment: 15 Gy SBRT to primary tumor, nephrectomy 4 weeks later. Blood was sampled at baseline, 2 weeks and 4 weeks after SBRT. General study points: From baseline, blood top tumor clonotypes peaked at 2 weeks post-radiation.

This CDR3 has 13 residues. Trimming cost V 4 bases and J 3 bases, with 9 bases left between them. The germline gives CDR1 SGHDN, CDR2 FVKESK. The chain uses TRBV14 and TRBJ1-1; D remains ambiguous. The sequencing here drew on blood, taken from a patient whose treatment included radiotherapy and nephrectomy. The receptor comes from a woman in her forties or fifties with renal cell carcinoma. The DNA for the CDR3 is TGTGCCAGCAGCCCCCGGTGGGACACTGAAGCTTTCTTT. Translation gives CASSPRWDTEAFF.